Sequencing of this TCR beta chain was carried out in a study of neurological immune-mediated disorders. General observations from the study: Among 34 multiple sclerosis patients, phylogenetic grouping put the repertoires of 18 into a single related-CDR3 cluster, a possible signature. Expanded clones shared no identical CDR3 amino acid sequences across subjects, which suggested private TCR-beta repertoires in all groups.

The cDNA was synthesized by 5'RACE incorporating 10-nucleotide random UMIs. Each CDR3 protein is one row after TCRdb ran MiXCR on the 5' RACE reads. Here the sample spans around 70,000 distinct CDR3 sequences, 5.2% being singletons. The CDR3 contains 12 residues. Germline CDR1 DFQATT, CDR2 SNEGSKA (reference sequence). V shed 3 bases and J shed 2 bases, with 7 bases lying between them. Stored at -80 C, 2 million PBMCs were the source of the unsorted libraries. Comments on this clonotype: Its antigen is currently unknown.

This clonotype was sampled from a woman aged 25 to 39 with multiple sclerosis. The chain carries TRBV20-1 and TRBJ1-2, with D hard to call. Sequencing was carried out using PBMCs. CDR3: CSASTENYGYTF. The CDR3 nucleotides are TGCAGTGCTAGTACAGAGAACTATGGCTACACCTTC.